This entry is about one T cell receptor beta chain. Its antigen is unidentified. Germline V gives CDR1 MNHEY, CDR2 SVGAGI. V shed 2 bases and J shed 7 bases, with 14 bases lying between them. The CDR3 covers 15 residues. PCR used 60 Vbeta primers and 13 Jbeta primers. Per the authors' pipeline: Later, an analysis found roughly 80 million unique TCR beta chains, and about 9.9 million of these were shared. Data came from immunoSEQ multiplex PCR; TCRdb stores just in-frame clones and leaves some out. V and J calls and clone size follow that table, whereas D and trimming were derived from the DNA. In the table there are 90,000 to 120,000 clones, over 80% of which are singletons. The data are from a study of cytomegalovirus exposure and HLA in healthy donors. Study outcomes and limitations: When analyzed later, a missense DCLRE1C variant was found to be linked to TCR beta V- and J-gene trimming. Analysis was performed later, and it showed HLA-associated TCR beta chains to be more clonally expanded than equally common others. The authors excluded some V segments, including TRBV6-2 and TRBV6-3, as indistinguishable.

The V gene is TRBV6-5, the J gene TRBJ2-2; D is possibly TRBD1 (6 bases). Input material: PBMCs. This receptor was taken from a young man in good health and CMV-seropositive. The CDR3 loop is CASSYPNHRDGELFF. The CDR3 DNA reads as TGTGCCAGCAGTTACCCGAACCACAGGGACGGGGAGCTGTTTTTT.